This TCR beta chain originates from a study of control samples from healthy donors and cancer patients. This table comes from immunoSEQ multiplex PCR, and its TCRdb copy is limited to in-frame clones, with some not included. This sample carries some 97,000 clones, about 90% of them seen once, and the ten largest clones take approximately 20%. The sequencing sample was made of blood. This receptor was obtained from a woman aged 45 to 65 in good health.

DNA for the CDR3: TGTGCCAGCAGCCAAGAAGAGAGGGACACTGAAGCTTTCTTT. It encodes CASSQEERDTEAFF. The chain carries TRBV4-2 and TRBJ1-1; no reliable D call. CDR3 length: 14 amino acids. Germline V gene data show CDR1 as LGHNA and CDR2 as YNFKEQ. With 0 bases removed from V and 3 bases from J, the gap between germline ends came to 8 bases.